These 12 T cell receptor beta chains originate from one sample sequenced in a study of blood T cell repertoires in COVID-19. The assay was immunoSEQ multiplex PCR, and TCRdb's table has in-frame clones only and misses some. The sample has tens of thousands of clones, approximately 84% seen once. Sequenced input: peripheral blood. Receptors were obtained from a man in his fifties with acute or convalescent COVID-19.

The rearrangement links TRBV29-1 to TRBJ1-2, with TRBD1 matching 10 bases. J lost 5 bases, V lost 3 bases, and 6 bases had no gene match. This CDR3 comprises 14 residues. CDR1 and CDR2 from the germline V gene are SQVTM and ANQGSEA. The CDR3 reads CSVDPGDRGYGYTF. The CDR3 nucleotides read TGCAGCGTTGACCCCGGGGACAGGGGTTATGGCTACACCTTC.

This clone has only a few counts. The CDR3 region has the DNA TGTGCCAGCAGGCCGGGAGGAGGGAACACTGAAGCTTTCTTT. As protein: CASRPGGGNTEAFF. The V call is TRBV11-2, the J call TRBJ1-1; D gene uncertain. Looked up from germline, CDR1 is SGHAT and CDR2 is FQNNGV. The CDR3 has 14 residues. Trimming took 6 bases from V and 1 from J, leaving 12 bases between them.

The chain has TRBV6-5 and TRBJ1-5; 9 bases agree with TRBD1. V was pared by 6 bases and J by 4 bases, with 4 bases of the junction left unmatched. The CDR3 is made up of 14 amino acids. Germline CDR1 is MNHEY and CDR2 is SVGAGI. DNA of the CDR3: TGTGCCAGCAGCAGTGACAGGGGGAATCAGCCCCAGCATTTT. It is translated as CASSSDRGNQPQHF.

This clone was counted a few times. The V and J genes are TRBV30 and TRBJ1-2; no clear D gene. The germline V gene encodes CDR1 GTSNPN and CDR2 SVGIG (reference sequence). The CDR3 spans 13 residues. Trimming shortened V by 3 bases and J by 6 bases, and 14 bases separated the two germline ends. CDR3 loop: CAWRADGGHGYTF. The CDR3, as DNA: TGTGCCTGGAGGGCCGATGGCGGTCATGGCTACACCTTC.

This clone came up a few times. This chain connects TRBV6-1 to TRBJ2-2; TRBD1 matches at 7 bases. J gave up 4 bases and V 2 bases, and 4 bases lay outside the gene matches. CDR3 size: 15 residues. The germline V gene encodes CDR1 MNHNS and CDR2 SASEGT. CDR3 amino acids: CASSELGGITGELFF. The CDR3 region has the DNA TGTGCCAGCAGTGAACTAGGGGGCATCACCGGGGAGCTGTTTTTT.

This clone has more than one count but fewer than ten. The CDR3 DNA follows: TGTGCCAGCAGCCGACAGGGGTATAATGAAAAACTGTTTTTT. It specifies CASSRQGYNEKLFF. The chain uses TRBV28 and TRBJ1-4; the match to TRBD1 covers 8 bases. The V segment lost 6 bases and the J segment 4 bases; nucleotides outside the gene matches: 4. The CDR3 extends over 14 amino acids. Germline CDR1 is MDHEN and CDR2 is SYDVKM.

The rearrangement links TRBV5-6 to TRBJ2-1; 7 bases align to TRBD2. The length of the CDR3 is 16 residues. J lost 3 bases, V lost 4 bases, and 10 bases had no gene match. The V gene's germline CDR1 is SGHDT and CDR2 YYEEEE. The CDR3 here is CASSPPASGLYNEQFF. CDR3 nucleotides: TGTGCCAGCAGCCCTCCCGCTAGCGGCCTCTACAATGAGCAGTTCTTC.

The CDR3 loop reads CASSPITSGGRYTDTQYF. In DNA, the CDR3 is TGTGCCAGCAGCCCCATAACTAGCGGGGGGCGATACACAGATACGCAGTATTTT. V gene TRBV7-9 combines with J gene TRBJ2-3; 12 nucleotides line up with TRBD2. The germline V gene encodes CDR1 SEHNR and CDR2 FQNEAQ (reference sequence). The trim removed 5 bases at V and 2 bases at J, leaving 11 bases unmatched. The CDR3 runs to 18 residues.

This rearrangement joins TRBV29-1 to TRBJ1-3; 10 nucleotides agree with TRBD1. The CDR3 has 16 residues. The V gene's germline CDR1 is SQVTM and CDR2 ANQGSEA. With 3 bases clipped from V and 3 bases from J, the junction kept 8 bases outside the gene matches. CDR3 sequence (DNA): TGCAGCGTTGAGTCTGGACAGGGGGTTGGTGGAAACACCATATATTTT. Amino acids: CSVESGQGVGGNTIYF.

The rearrangement joins TRBV5-1 to TRBJ2-7, with D possibly being TRBD2 (5 bases). CDR3 length equals 14 residues. CDR1 and CDR2 from the germline V gene are SGHRS and YFSETQ. Trimming removed 0 bases at V and 1 base at J, with 8 bases between. CDR3 protein: CASSLEEGSYEQYF. DNA for the CDR3: TGCGCCAGCAGCTTGGAAGAGGGATCCTACGAGCAGTACTTC.

This chain joins TRBV7-8 and TRBJ2-7; TRBD1 matches at 7 bases. J lost 2 bases, V lost 5 bases, and 12 bases had no gene match. CDR3 length: 16 amino acids. Per germline, CDR1 SGHVS and CDR2 FQNEAQ. This CDR3 is CASSLPSWDRTYEQYF. The CDR3, as DNA: TGTGCCAGCAGCCTTCCCTCCTGGGACAGAACCTACGAGCAGTACTTC.

V is TRBV3-1 (or the pseudogene TRBV3-2) and J is TRBJ2-2; D ambiguous. From germline, CDR1 is LGHDT and CDR2 YNNKEL (reference sequence). The V gene lost 1 base and the J gene lost 9 bases, with 9 bases spanning the gap. The CDR3 length is 13 residues. CDR3 nucleotide sequence: TGTGCCAGCAGCCAAGTTCACAGCAGGGAGCTGTTTTTT. As protein: CASSQVHSRELFF.